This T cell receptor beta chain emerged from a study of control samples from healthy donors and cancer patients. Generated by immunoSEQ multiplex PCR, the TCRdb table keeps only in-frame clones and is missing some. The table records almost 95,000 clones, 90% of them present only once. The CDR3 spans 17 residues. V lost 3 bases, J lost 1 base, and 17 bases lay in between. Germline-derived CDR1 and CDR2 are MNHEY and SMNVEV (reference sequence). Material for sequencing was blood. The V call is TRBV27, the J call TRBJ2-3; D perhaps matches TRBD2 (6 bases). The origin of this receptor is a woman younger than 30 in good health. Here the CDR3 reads CASSFRLEASGTDTQYF. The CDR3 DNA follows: TGTGCCAGCAGTTTTCGCTTAGAGGCTAGCGGCACAGATACGCAGTATTTT.